This T cell receptor beta chain was retrieved from a study of T cells in Graves' hyperthyroidism and ophthalmopathy. The CDR3 consists of 13 residues. CDR1 and CDR2 from the germline V gene are LGHDT and YNNKEL (reference sequence). Trimming took 1 base from V and 4 from J, leaving 7 bases between them. RNA transcripts yielded amplified TCR beta CDR3 regions. An initial round of RT-PCR targeting the TCR CDR3 relied on the HTBI primer set. From the multiplex PCR reads, TCRdb called clonotypes with MiXCR, one entry per CDR3 protein. The repertoire holds 460,000 or so distinct CDR3 sequences, with approximately 15% as singletons.

The sequence came from a woman aged 18 to 35 with Graves' hyperthyroidism. Sequenced input: blood. This chain uses TRBV3-1 with TRBJ1-2; the D is unclear. The CDR3 protein is CASSQVGPYGYTF. The CDR3 nucleotides read TGTGCCAGCAGCCAAGTAGGTCCCTATGGCTACACCTTC.